These 31 T cell receptor beta chains were all obtained from the same sample, sequenced in a study of T cells in Graves' hyperthyroidism and ophthalmopathy (dated by TCRdb to between 2018 and 2020). The library relied on multiplex PCR. The reads were generated on an Illumina HiSeq 2000. The TCR beta CDR3 regions were amplified from the RNA transcripts. For the first round of RT-PCR on the TCR CDR3, the HTBI primer set was used together with the Qiagen OneStep RT-PCR kit. The raw public data were reprocessed by TCRdb itself: fastp quality trimming at Q25, MiXCR clonotype calling, in-frame beta chains only. Duplicate CDR3 protein sequences are folded into a single record with the most common DNA and genes. This sample is represented by about 640,000 distinct CDR3 sequences; less than 25% of them were singletons. 34% of the sample rests with the top ten. The sample taken for sequencing was blood. The source of these receptors is a man aged 30 to 45 with Graves' ophthalmopathy.

This clonotype was picked up many times. The V call is TRBV5-1, the J call TRBJ2-1; a weak D match, TRBD2 (6 bases). CDR3 length equals 15 residues. Germline V gene lookup returns CDR1 SGHRS and CDR2 YFSETQ. Trimming pared 4 bases from V and 7 bases from J, leaving 18 bases between. CDR3 protein: CASSLAGRIGNEQFF. CDR3 sequence (DNA): TGCGCCAGCAGCCTTGCAGGGAGGATCGGGAATGAGCAGTTCTTC.

This sequence joins TRBV6-1 and TRBJ2-7; 11 bases line up with TRBD2. The V segment lost 6 bases and the J segment 5 bases; nucleotides outside the gene matches: 6. The CDR3 is 14 residues long. CDR1 and CDR2 (germline): MNHNS, SASEGT. CDR3 loop: CASSPSSGRHEQYF. DNA for the CDR3: TGTGCCAGCAGCCCATCTAGCGGGAGGCACGAGCAGTACTTC.

This clonotype was observed a few times. The chain couples TRBV11-2 to TRBJ1-3, with D perhaps matching TRBD1 (6 bases). The CDR3 covers 18 residues. V was clipped by 5 bases and J by 0 bases, with 20 bases between them. The germline gives CDR1 SGHAT, CDR2 FQNNGV. CDR3 loop: CASSPRGGTTVSGNTIYF. The CDR3 DNA follows: TGTGCCAGCAGCCCGAGAGGTGGGACAACTGTCTCTGGAAACACCATATATTTT. Based on the CDR3 plus reference TRBV11-2 and TRBJ1-3, the full variable domain is EAGVAQSPRYKIIEKRQSVAFWCNPISGHATLYWYQQILGQGPKLLIQFQNNGVVDDSQLPKDRFSAERLKGVDSTLKIQPAKLEDSAVYLCASSPRGGTTVSGNTIYFGEGSWLTVV.

There are many counts of this clonotype. This rearrangement joins TRBV3-1 to TRBJ1-4; no clear D gene. The CDR3 runs to 13 residues. V was clipped by 4 bases and J by 8 bases, with 11 bases between them. The germline CDR1 and CDR2 sequences are LGHDT and YNNKEL (reference sequence). The CDR3 sequence: CASSLLPGEKLFF. CDR3 sequence (DNA): TGTGCCAGCAGCCTACTTCCTGGCGAAAAACTGTTTTTT.

The genes are TRBV5-1 and TRBJ1-2; the D gene is possibly TRBD1 (5 bases). The CDR3 has 14 residues. Germline values: CDR1 SGHRS, CDR2 YFSETQ. Trimming shortened V by 4 bases and J by 4 bases, and 14 bases separated the two germline ends. In DNA, the CDR3 is TGCGCCAGCAGCCCCTCCGGGACCTCCTATGGCTACACCTTC. Its translation is CASSPSGTSYGYTF. The entire variable domain, with the rest obtained from reference TRBV5-1 and TRBJ1-2, is as follows: KAGVTQTPRYLIKTRGQQVTLSCSPISGHRSVSWYQQTPGQGLQFLFEYFSETQRNKGNFPGRFSGRQFSNSRSEMNVSTLELGDSALYLCASSPSGTSYGYTFGSGTRLTVV.

J is TRBJ2-7 and V is TRBV7-9, with D tentatively TRBD2 (5 bases). The V gene's germline CDR1 is SEHNR and CDR2 FQNEAQ (reference sequence). The CDR3 covers 13 residues. V lost 6 bases and J lost 3, with 12 bases in between. DNA of the CDR3: TGTGCCAGCAGAGACGGGGTTCTCTACGAGCAGTACTTC. Its translation: CASRDGVLYEQYF.

The chain joins TRBV5-1 to TRBJ1-2; D is undetermined. Germline CDR1 is SGHRS and CDR2 is YFSETQ. CDR3 length: 13 amino acids. Trimming left V 4 bases short and J 3 bases short, with 10 bases between. The CDR3: CASSKDGDYGYTF. The CDR3 bases are TGCGCCAGCAGCAAGGACGGAGACTATGGCTACACCTTC. Complete variable domain (other parts from reference TRBV5-1 and TRBJ1-2): KAGVTQTPRYLIKTRGQQVTLSCSPISGHRSVSWYQQTPGQGLQFLFEYFSETQRNKGNFPGRFSGRQFSNSRSEMNVSTLELGDSALYLCASSKDGDYGYTFGSGTRLTVV.

The sample holds a few counts of this clonotype. The J gene is TRBJ2-1, the V gene TRBV30; TRBD2 is a possible D gene (7 bases). The CDR3 totals 14 residues. V was trimmed by 0 bases and J by 7 bases, leaving 13 bases between them. Germline V gene lookup returns CDR1 GTSNPN and CDR2 SVGIG (reference sequence). The CDR3 reads CAWSVSRGANEQFF. The CDR3 region has the DNA TGTGCCTGGAGTGTAAGTCGGGGGGCGAATGAGCAGTTCTTC.

This clonotype showed up many times. The rearrangement links TRBV30 to TRBJ1-4, with TRBD1 identical over 8 bases. The CDR3 runs 16 residues. Germline trimming cut 5 bases from V and 5 bases from J; bases unmatched to any gene: 13. The germline gives CDR1 GTSNPN, CDR2 SVGIG (reference sequence). The CDR3: CAWGGLADRENEKLFF. DNA for the CDR3: TGTGCCTGGGGTGGTTTGGCGGACAGGGAAAATGAAAAACTGTTTTTT.

This clonotype occurred many times. CDR3 in DNA: TGTGCCAGCTCACAACGACTAAGTACGAATGAGCAGTTCTTC. Amino acids: CASSQRLSTNEQFF. The chain has TRBV18 and TRBJ2-1, with a weak D call TRBD2 (5 bases). Deletions cut 4 bases from V and 7 bases from J, with 14 bases between. The germline V gene has CDR1 KGHSH and CDR2 LQKENI. The CDR3 spans 14 residues.

Here the CDR3 reads CASIGRSRDYEQYF. The CDR3 DNA reads TGTGCCAGCATAGGTCGGAGTAGAGACTACGAGCAGTACTTC. The chain joins TRBV27 to TRBJ2-7; D not resolved. This CDR3 comprises 14 residues. Germline V gives CDR1 MNHEY, CDR2 SMNVEV (reference sequence). The V and J ends lost 7 bases and 3 bases respectively, with 16 bases between them.

Worth noting for this clonotype: A read error is possible here, since a much larger clone lies one base away. V usage is TRBV3-1 and J usage is TRBJ1-1; D remains ambiguous. CDR1 is LGHDT, CDR2 YNNKEL, per germline (reference sequence). This CDR3 comprises 12 residues. Trimming removed 1 base at V and 4 bases at J, with 4 bases between. The CDR3 spells CASSQGATEAFF. CDR3 in DNA: TGTGCCAGCAGCCAAGGGGCCACTGAAGCTTTCTTT. Together with reference TRBV3-1 and TRBJ1-1, the CDR3 gives the full variable domain: DTAVSQTPKYLVTQMGNDKSIKCEQNLGHDTMYWYKQDSKKFLKIMFSYNNKELIINETVPNRFSPKSPDKAHLNLHINSLELGDSAVYFCASSQGATEAFFGQGTRLTVV.

The J gene is TRBJ2-2, the V gene TRBV29-1; a possible D gene is TRBD2 (5 bases). The CDR3 loop spans 15 amino acids. Germline V gives CDR1 SQVTM, CDR2 ANQGSEA. Trimming left V 7 bases short and J 3 bases short, with 18 bases between. The CDR3 loop reads CSASEENWYTGELFF. CDR3 in DNA: TGCAGCGCCTCGGAGGAAAACTGGTACACCGGGGAGCTGTTTTTT.

The CDR3 spells CASGPGLATSETQYF. CDR3 DNA sequence: TGTGCCAGCGGCCCGGGACTAGCGACGTCTGAGACCCAGTACTTC. The rearrangement links TRBV3-1 to TRBJ2-5, with TRBD2 matching over 10 bases. The length of the CDR3 is 15 residues. Trimming cost V 8 bases and J 5 bases; bases outside gene matches: 11. Germline assignment: CDR1 LGHDT and CDR2 YNNKEL (reference sequence).

This clonotype showed up just a few times. V gene TRBV6-1 combines with J gene TRBJ2-5; TRBD1 might be the D (6 bases). Per the germline V gene, CDR1 is MNHNS and CDR2 is SASEGT. Trimming cost V 5 bases and J 3 bases, with 19 bases left between them. This CDR3 comprises 16 residues. DNA for the CDR3: TGTGCCAGCAGTAACGGACCTTACAGGGTCGAAGAGACCCAGTACTTC. Its translation: CASSNGPYRVEETQYF.

The V call is TRBV20-1, the J call TRBJ2-7; the D is unclear. This CDR3 is 13 amino acids long. V lost 2 bases and J 0 bases, leaving 8 bases between the germline ends. Germline V CDR1 and CDR2: DFQATT, SNEGSKA (reference sequence). CDR3 protein: CSARLVSSYEQYF. The CDR3 DNA sequence: TGCAGTGCTAGATTGGTAAGCTCCTACGAGCAGTACTTC.

This clonotype has more than one count but fewer than ten. The rearrangement links TRBV19 to TRBJ2-2; 12 bases map to TRBD2. The CDR3 runs 18 residues. J was trimmed by 5 bases and V by 5 bases; bases with no gene match: 12. Germline V gene sequence: CDR1 LNHDA, CDR2 SQIVND (reference sequence). CDR3 in amino acids: CASSSRLAGALWTGELFF. CDR3 nucleotide sequence: TGTGCCAGTAGTTCCCGACTAGCGGGAGCCCTATGGACCGGGGAGCTGTTTTTT.

This clonotype was found a few times. The chain joins TRBV6-5 to TRBJ2-1, with a possible D match to TRBD2 (6 bases). Germline V lookup: CDR1 MNHEY, CDR2 SVGAGI. V gave up 0 bases and J gave up 3 bases, with 9 bases separating them. The CDR3 has 15 residues. The CDR3 coding sequence is TGTGCCAGCAGTTACTCTGAGGACTACTACAATGAGCAGTTCTTC. Encoded protein: CASSYSEDYYNEQFF.

This clonotype was counted many times. The V call is TRBV2, the J call TRBJ1-6; D not certain. With 6 bases removed from V and 12 bases from J, the gap between germline ends came to 15 bases. Germline V lookup: CDR1 SNHLY, CDR2 FYNNEI. The CDR3 is 13 residues long. This chain's CDR3 is CASRYGTVRPLHF. CDR3 sequence (DNA): TGTGCCAGCAGATACGGAACCGTGAGACCCCTCCACTTT.

This clonotype was seen a few times. The V and J genes are TRBV10-3 and TRBJ2-5; no reliable D call. Germline V lookup: CDR1 ENHRY, CDR2 SYGVKD. This CDR3 has 14 residues. Trimming cost V 2 bases and J 1 base, with 8 bases left between them. CDR3 nucleotide sequence: TGTGCCATCAGTGAGCGAACACCCCAAGAGACCCAGTACTTC. Translating gives CAISERTPQETQYF.

V and J are TRBV4-1 and TRBJ2-3; D is perhaps TRBD1 (5 bases). Trimming removed 1 base from V and 4 bases from J, with 12 bases in between. Germline CDR1 is MGHRA and CDR2 is YSYEKL. This CDR3 comprises 15 residues. As DNA, the CDR3 is TGCGCCAGCAGCCAAGCTTGGGGCGGCGCAGATACGCAGTATTTT. Its translation is CASSQAWGGADTQYF.

This clonotype has at least ten counts. The V call is TRBV30, the J call TRBJ2-7; unclear D gene. Germline-derived CDR1 and CDR2 are GTSNPN and SVGIG (reference sequence). This CDR3 spans 10 amino acids. The germline V and J ends were trimmed by 5 bases and 3 bases, with 5 bases remaining between them. The CDR3 DNA reads as TGTGCCTGGGGCAACTACGAGCAGTACTTC. This gives the protein CAWGNYEQYF.

The rearrangement links TRBV5-1 to TRBJ2-1; the match to TRBD2 covers 10 bases. Trimming at V came to 0 bases and at J to 3 bases, leaving 15 bases not matched to a gene. The CDR3 spans 20 residues. The germline V gene has CDR1 SGHRS and CDR2 YFSETQ. Here the CDR3 DNA reads TGCGCCAGCAGCTTGGGGGGGCTAGCGGGAGCAGCCGACTTCTACAATGAGCAGTTCTTC. Translation: CASSLGGLAGAADFYNEQFF. The full variable domain, with the rest looked up from reference TRBV5-1 and TRBJ2-1, is KAGVTQTPRYLIKTRGQQVTLSCSPISGHRSVSWYQQTPGQGLQFLFEYFSETQRNKGNFPGRFSGRQFSNSRSEMNVSTLELGDSALYLCASSLGGLAGAADFYNEQFFGPGTRLTVL.

This clonotype was seen at least ten times. This chain uses TRBV12-3 or TRBV12-4 with TRBJ1-5, with 7 bases fitting TRBD1. The V segment lost 3 bases and the J segment 7 bases; nucleotides outside the gene matches: 15. The CDR3 consists of 17 residues. In nucleotides, the CDR3 is TGTGCCAGCAGTTTTTGGGTCCCCCGACAGGGAGAACAGCCCCAGCATTTT. It yields the protein CASSFWVPRQGEQPQHF.

This clonotype was detected only a few times. The chain is built from TRBV5-6 and TRBJ2-1; TRBD2 matches 10 bases. The CDR3 runs 15 residues. V lost 3 bases, J lost 6 bases, and 6 bases stayed unmatched. CDR1 and CDR2 from the germline V gene are SGHDT and YYEEEE. CDR3 amino acids: CASSSSGRALNEQFF. The CDR3 nucleotides are TGTGCCAGCAGCTCGAGCGGGAGGGCCCTCAATGAGCAGTTCTTC. The full variable domain, rest sourced from reference TRBV5-6 and TRBJ2-1, is DAGVTQSPTHLIKTRGQQVTLRCSPKSGHDTVSWYQQALGQGPQFIFQYYEEEERQRGNFPDRFSGHQFPNYSSELNVNALLLGDSALYLCASSSSGRALNEQFFGPGTRLTVL.

Many counts were recorded for this clonotype. The chain links TRBV20-1 to TRBJ2-3; D remains ambiguous. The germline gives CDR1 DFQATT, CDR2 SNEGSKA (reference sequence). The CDR3 contains 14 residues. The germline V and J ends were trimmed by 3 bases and 6 bases, with 16 bases remaining between them. CDR3 in amino acids: CSARSGPLTDTQYF. The CDR3 coding sequence is TGCAGTGCTAGGTCAGGACCCCTGACCGATACGCAGTATTTT.

This clonotype was observed many times. V and J are TRBV6-1 and TRBJ2-2; 11 bases map to TRBD2. The CDR3 loop spans 16 amino acids. Germline values: CDR1 MNHNS, CDR2 SASEGT. V shed 9 bases, J shed 3 bases, and the junction held 9 bases outside the gene matches. CDR3 sequence: CARANISGRDTGELFF. CDR3 in DNA: TGTGCCAGGGCAAACATTAGCGGGAGGGACACCGGGGAGCTGTTTTTT.

The V call is TRBV20-1, the J call TRBJ2-3; 10 bases are a match to TRBD2. With V trimmed by 5 bases and J by 5 bases, 4 bases remained unmatched. The germline V gene has CDR1 DFQATT and CDR2 SNEGSKA (reference sequence). There are 13 residues in the CDR3. The DNA of the CDR3 is TGCAGTGCTGGGACTAGCGCTGTAGATACGCAGTATTTT. Translation: CSAGTSAVDTQYF.

The V and J genes are TRBV5-1 and TRBJ2-2, with 14 bases that match TRBD2. Germline-derived CDR1 and CDR2 are SGHRS and YFSETQ. The CDR3 totals 17 residues. V was clipped by 0 bases and J by 4 bases; unmatched bases: 2. In nucleotides, the CDR3 is TGCGCCAGCAGCTTGGTGACTAGCGGGAGGGCCACCGGGGAGCTGTTTTTT. It translates to CASSLVTSGRATGELFF.

This clonotype was picked up a small number of times. The chain has TRBV20-1 and TRBJ2-1; maybe TRBD1 (6 bases). The CDR3 consists of 14 residues. Trimming removed 1 base from V and 4 bases from J, with 11 bases in between. Germline CDR1 is DFQATT and CDR2 is SNEGSKA (reference sequence). Written as DNA, the CDR3 is TGCAGTGCTAGAGTGACAGGAAATTACAATGAGCAGTTCTTC. This encodes CSARVTGNYNEQFF.

This clonotype turned up a few times. This chain uses TRBV29-1 with TRBJ2-7; 10 bases align to TRBD2. CDR3 length equals 14 residues. The germline gives CDR1 SQVTM, CDR2 ANQGSEA. Trimming cost V 5 bases and J 6 bases; bases outside gene matches: 10. CDR3 sequence: CSVHLAGVGFEQYF. CDR3 sequence (DNA): TGCAGCGTTCACCTAGCGGGAGTAGGCTTCGAGCAGTACTTC.